What follows are 26 T cell receptor beta chains derived from one specimen sequenced in a study of control samples from healthy donors and cancer patients. Using immunoSEQ multiplex PCR, the repertoire was profiled, and TCRdb retains in-frame clones only, with some absent. This sample has over 200,000 clones, with roughly 82% found just once. Sequencing input: PBMCs. These receptors were collected from a woman aged 60-75 years with lung cancer.

The chain is built from TRBV11-2 and TRBJ2-1; a weak D match, TRBD2 (6 bases). This CDR3 region has 17 residues. Trimming pared 3 bases from V and 5 bases from J, leaving 20 bases between. CDR1 and CDR2 from the germline V gene are SGHAT and FQNNGV. The CDR3 is CASSFVLQASVDNEQFF. The CDR3 DNA reads as TGTGCCAGCAGCTTTGTTTTACAGGCTAGCGTAGACAATGAGCAGTTCTTC.

V is TRBV29-1 and J is TRBJ2-3; D may be TRBD2 (6 bases). With 3 bases removed from V and 2 bases from J, the gap between germline ends came to 12 bases. CDR1 and CDR2 (germline): SQVTM, ANQGSEA. The CDR3 spans 14 residues. The CDR3 nucleotides are TGCAGCGTTGACGGGGCGGGGATCACAGATACGCAGTATTTT. It translates to CSVDGAGITDTQYF.

V gene TRBV6-5 combines with J gene TRBJ1-1; D is perhaps TRBD1 (6 bases). Germline CDR1 MNHEY, CDR2 SVGAGI. Trimming stripped 7 bases from V and 8 bases from J, with 23 bases between. The CDR3 spans 15 residues. DNA of the CDR3: TGTGCCAGCAATAATGCGGGGGCAGAAGCAAGGGAAGCTTTCTTT. Its protein product is CASNNAGAEAREAFF.

V usage is TRBV5-1 and J usage is TRBJ1-2; no reliable D call. The length of the CDR3 is 14 residues. Per the germline V gene, CDR1 is SGHRS and CDR2 is YFSETQ. V dropped 4 bases and J dropped 7 bases, with 17 bases sitting between them. DNA of the CDR3: TGCGCCAGCAGCGACACATCTGATTCCCCTGGCTACACCTTC. This sequence encodes CASSDTSDSPGYTF.

J is TRBJ2-5 and V is TRBV5-1, with TRBD1 matching over 7 bases. Germline V gene sequence: CDR1 SGHRS, CDR2 YFSETQ. The CDR3 is 14 amino acids. V lost 8 bases, J lost 4 bases, and 11 bases stayed unmatched. Here the CDR3 reads CASSDDRVRETQYF. The CDR3 coding sequence is TGCGCCAGTAGCGACGACAGGGTGAGAGAGACCCAGTACTTC.

The gene calls are TRBV13 and TRBJ1-1; TRBD1 matches at 8 bases. V lost 2 bases to trimming and J lost 0 bases; unmatched junction nucleotides: 5. The CDR3 covers 16 residues. CDR1 and CDR2 from the germline V gene are PRHDT and FYEKMQ (reference sequence). CDR3 loop: CASSLRTGRVNTEAFF. The CDR3 DNA sequence: TGTGCCAGCAGCTTAAGGACAGGGAGGGTGAACACTGAAGCTTTCTTT.

The chain combines TRBV5-6 with TRBJ1-3; D remains ambiguous. The V end lost 1 base, the J end lost 1 base, and 6 bases lay between the germline ends. The CDR3 is made up of 14 amino acids. Germline V gives CDR1 SGHDT, CDR2 YYEEEE. The CDR3 region is CASSLLGSGNTIYF. DNA for the CDR3: TGTGCCAGCAGCTTGCTAGGGTCTGGAAACACCATATATTTT.

The chain carries TRBV18 and TRBJ2-5; 7 bases map to TRBD2. CDR1 is KGHSH and CDR2 is LQKENI in the germline V gene. Unmatched junction bases numbered 10, after V lost 5 bases and J lost 1 base. The CDR3 sequence is 16 residues long. Here the CDR3 DNA reads TGTGCCAGCTCATTCATGTCTCTAGCGGCCCAAGAGACCCAGTACTTC. This codes for CASSFMSLAAQETQYF.

The J gene is TRBJ1-5, the V gene TRBV28; 11 bases map to TRBD1. The CDR3 spans 15 residues. CDR1 is MDHEN and CDR2 is SYDVKM in the germline V gene. Trimming at V came to 7 bases and at J to 4 bases, leaving 6 bases not matched to a gene. The CDR3 here is CASNSGQGANQPQHF. Here the CDR3 DNA reads TGTGCCAGCAATTCCGGACAGGGGGCGAATCAGCCCCAGCATTTT.

The J gene is TRBJ2-1, the V gene TRBV18; TRBD2 might be the D (5 bases). V lost 0 bases and J lost 0, with 12 bases in between. The CDR3 is made up of 17 amino acids. CDR1 and CDR2 from the germline V gene are KGHSH and LQKENI. The CDR3 coding sequence is TGTGCCAGCTCACCACCGAACAGAGGGCTCTCCTACAATGAGCAGTTCTTC. As protein: CASSPPNRGLSYNEQFF.

The chain is built from TRBV6-1 and TRBJ2-5; either TRBD1 or TRBD2 may fit D (5 bases each). V shed 2 bases and J shed 0 bases, with 10 bases lying between them. This CDR3 has 15 amino acids. CDR1 and CDR2 from the germline V gene are MNHNS and SASEGT. The CDR3 region has the DNA TGTGCCAGCAGTGAAACGCCGGGACACCAAGAGACCCAGTACTTC. It translates to CASSETPGHQETQYF.

The V gene is TRBV19, the J gene TRBJ1-5; D remains unclear. Trimming took off 1 base at V and 3 bases at J, with 7 bases between the two ends. The CDR3 sequence is 14 residues long. Germline values: CDR1 LNHDA, CDR2 SQIVND (reference sequence). CDR3 in amino acids: CASSIGVYNQPQHF. CDR3 sequence (DNA): TGTGCCAGTAGTATAGGGGTGTACAATCAGCCCCAGCATTTT.

The gene calls are TRBV18 and TRBJ1-4, with unresolved D. V lost 2 bases and J 1 base, leaving 8 bases between the germline ends. CDR1 is KGHSH, CDR2 LQKENI, per germline. The CDR3 extends over 15 amino acids. CDR3 region: CASSPYHGTNEKLFF. The CDR3 nucleotides read TGTGCCAGCTCACCATATCACGGAACTAATGAAAAACTGTTTTTT. The full variable domain, rest sourced from reference TRBV18 and TRBJ1-4, is NAGVMQNPRHLVRRRGQEARLRCSPMKGHSHVYWYRQLPEEGLKFMVYLQKENIIDESGMPKERFSAEFPKEGPSILRIQQVVRGDSAAYFCASSPYHGTNEKLFFGSGTQLSVL.

The chain recombines TRBV2 with TRBJ2-5, with TRBD2 matching 8 bases. This CDR3 region has 14 residues. Unmatched junction bases numbered 7, after V lost 7 bases and J lost 3 bases. Germline-derived CDR1 and CDR2 are SNHLY and FYNNEI. In DNA, the CDR3 is TGTGCCAGCACTTTGGAGCGGGGGAAAGAGACCCAGTACTTC. The encoded protein is CASTLERGKETQYF.

The chain uses TRBV6-5 and TRBJ1-2; D is ambiguous. Deletions cut 6 bases from V and 4 bases from J, with 12 bases between. The CDR3 is 13 amino acids. Germline lookup yields CDR1 MNHEY and CDR2 SVGAGI. The CDR3 reads CASSSTQLYGYTF. In DNA, the CDR3 is TGTGCCAGCAGCAGTACACAGCTCTATGGCTACACCTTC.

V is TRBV5-8 and J is TRBJ2-3; a weak D match, TRBD2 (6 bases). V lost 4 bases to trimming and J lost 2 bases, with 17 bases between them. Germline V lookup: CDR1 SGHTS, CDR2 YDEGEE. This CDR3 is built from 16 residues. The chain's CDR3 is CASSLITGTYTDTQYF. The DNA for the CDR3 is TGTGCCAGCAGCCTAATCACGGGGACTTACACAGATACGCAGTATTTT.

The CDR3 sequence is CASRTPGLYSYEQYF. CDR3 coding DNA: TGTGCCAGCAGAACTCCGGGACTGTACTCCTACGAGCAGTACTTC. The chain joins TRBV6-5 to TRBJ2-7, with TRBD2 as a possible D gene (6 bases). This CDR3 is 15 amino acids long. CDR1 MNHEY and CDR2 SVGAGI come from the germline V gene. Between the trimmed V and J ends, which lost 6 bases and 0 bases, there was a span of 15 bases.

This clone came up once. This chain joins TRBV30 and TRBJ2-3; maybe TRBD1 (5 bases). Germline CDR1 reads GTSNPN; CDR2 reads SVGIG (reference sequence). This CDR3 has 13 residues. The ends were cut back, 0 bases at V and 6 bases at J, with 10 bases in the middle. CDR3 loop: CAWSVGAPDTQYF. The CDR3 DNA reads TGTGCCTGGAGTGTAGGGGCCCCGGATACGCAGTATTTT.

The chain combines TRBV19 with TRBJ2-3; D unclear. CDR3 size: 14 residues. The germline gives CDR1 LNHDA, CDR2 SQIVND (reference sequence). Trimming took 5 bases from V and 3 from J, leaving 12 bases between them. In DNA, the CDR3 is TGTGCCAGTAGTCCCAGCTCAGCGACAGATACGCAGTATTTT. It yields the protein CASSPSSATDTQYF.

The rearrangement links TRBV5-4 to TRBJ2-7, with D tentatively TRBD1 (5 bases). CDR1 and CDR2 from the germline V gene are SGHNT and YYREEE (reference sequence). The CDR3 loop spans 14 amino acids. Trimming removed 0 bases from V and 5 bases from J, with 12 bases in between. The CDR3 sequence is CASSLGQSIHEQYF. For the CDR3, the DNA is TGTGCCAGCAGCTTGGGACAGAGTATCCACGAGCAGTACTTC.

About this clone: The same CDR3 also results from other DNA sequences found in this sample. The chain carries TRBV27 and TRBJ1-5, with a possible D match to TRBD1 (5 bases). The CDR3 totals 15 residues. V lost 3 bases and J lost 5, with 14 bases in between. Germline values: CDR1 MNHEY, CDR2 SMNVEV (reference sequence). The DNA for the CDR3 is TGTGCCAGCAGTTTTTCTGGACAAGGGGATCAGCCCCAGCATTTT. Protein product: CASSFSGQGDQPQHF.

This chain links TRBV3-1 (or the pseudogene TRBV3-2) with TRBJ2-2; perhaps TRBD2 as D (6 bases). CDR3 length equals 14 residues. Germline CDR1 is LGHDT and CDR2 is YNNKEL (reference sequence). Trimming removed 2 bases at V and 4 bases at J, with 8 bases between. DNA of the CDR3: TGTGCCAGCAGCCAACGGGGGAGCACCGGGGAGCTGTTTTTT. Translating it yields CASSQRGSTGELFF.

This chain joins TRBV7-9 and TRBJ2-7; 11 positions match TRBD1. This CDR3 is built from 16 residues. V trimming: 0 bases; J trimming: 6 bases; junction bases outside the gene matches: 7. The germline V gene encodes CDR1 SEHNR and CDR2 FQNEAQ (reference sequence). CDR3 protein: CASSLASGQGAAEQYF. The CDR3 DNA sequence: TGTGCCAGCAGCTTAGCCTCTGGACAGGGGGCAGCCGAGCAGTACTTC.

The chain has TRBV5-3 and TRBJ2-7; D is perhaps TRBD1 (6 bases). TRBV5-3 is annotated as an ORF whose role is uncertain. The V end was cut by 2 bases, the J end by 3 bases, with 21 bases between. This CDR3 is 17 amino acids long. The CDR3 DNA is TGTGCCAGAAGCTTATGCCCTTGTTCAGGGGTATACTACGAGCAGTACTTC. Translation gives CARSLCPCSGVYYEQYF.

This chain uses TRBV15 with TRBJ2-2; possible D gene TRBD1, 6 bases. The CDR3 spans 13 residues. V was shortened by 3 bases and J by 9 bases, with 11 bases between the two germline ends. CDR1 is LNHNV, CDR2 YYDKDF, per germline (reference sequence). The CDR3 region has the DNA TGTGCCACCAGCAGCGAACAGGGTTGGGAGCTGTTTTTT. Translation: CATSSEQGWELFF. Complete variable domain (other parts from reference TRBV15 and TRBJ2-2): DAMVIQNPRYQVTQFGKPVTLSCSQTLNHNVMYWYQQKSSQAPKLLFHYYDKDFNNEADTPDNFQSRRPNTSFCFLDIRSPGLGDTAMYLCATSSEQGWELFFGEGSRLTVL.

V and J are TRBV10-3 and TRBJ2-3; TRBD2 agrees at 11 bases. V was pared by 11 bases and J by 0 bases, with 13 bases of the junction left unmatched. This CDR3 is 17 amino acids long. Per germline, CDR1 ENHRY and CDR2 SYGVKD. CDR3 coding DNA: TGTGCCGCATCCTCCGGGACTAGCGGAATTAGCACAGATACGCAGTATTTT. It codes for CAASSGTSGISTDTQYF.